Listed below are T cell receptor beta chains from one sample, sequenced in a study of cytomegalovirus exposure and HLA in healthy donors. Using immunoSEQ multiplex PCR, the repertoire was profiled, and TCRdb retains in-frame clones only, with some absent. Of about 190,000 clones in the sample, more than 75% were seen once. The sample taken for sequencing was PBMCs. These receptors were obtained from a woman between 45 and 60 years old in good health and CMV-seropositive. The CDR3 runs from the conserved cysteine through the conserved F or W. The D gene is left open where the match is weak. Clone sizes are given selectively: once, few, many, or a class where the clone is expanded.

>NA|few|TRBJ2-1|TRBV7-9
CASSPVHNEQFF
TGTGCCAGCAGCCCTGTCCACAATGAGCAGTTCTTC
>NA|NA|TRBJ2-7|TRBV7-9
CASSLSGLVSYEQYF
TGTGCCAGCAGCTTATCAGGACTCGTCTCCTACGAGCAGTACTTC
>NA|NA|TRBJ1-2|TRBV5-6
CASSLVWQGNYGYTF
TGTGCCAGCAGCTTGGTCTGGCAGGGGAACTATGGCTACACCTTC
>NA|NA|TRBJ2-5|TRBV18
CASSPLRVEETQYF
TGTGCCAGCTCACCACTGCGGGTGGAAGAGACCCAGTACTTC
>NA|few|TRBJ1-2|TRBV28
CASSPQDFYGYTF
TGTGCCAGCAGTCCCCAGGACTTCTATGGCTACACCTTC
>NA|NA|TRBJ1-3|TRBV10-3
CATSPGSGNTIYF
TGTGCCACCTCCCCCGGCTCTGGAAACACCATATATTTT
>TRBD2|NA|TRBJ2-5|TRBV5-1
CASSLSSGDRETQYF
TGCGCCAGCAGCTTGTCTAGCGGGGATCGAGAGACCCAGTACTTC
>NA|NA|TRBJ2-7|TRBV4-3
CASSFFGGGGNSYEQYF
TGCGCCAGCAGCTTTTTTGGGGGCGGGGGTAACTCCTACGAGCAGTACTTC
>TRBD2|NA|TRBJ2-3|TRBV27
CATSLSGMGTDTQYF
TGTGCCACCAGTCTTAGCGGGATGGGCACAGATACGCAGTATTTT
>NA|NA|TRBJ2-7|TRBV11-2
CASSPTGISYEQYF
TGTGCCAGCAGCCCTACAGGGATCTCCTACGAGCAGTACTTC
>NA|NA|TRBJ2-5|TRBV6-5
CASKATGRTQYF
TGTGCCAGCAAAGCCACAGGGAGGACCCAGTACTTC
>TRBD1|NA|TRBJ2-4|TRBV30
CAWRKKTGVGAKNIQYF
TGTGCCTGGAGGAAAAAGACAGGGGTGGGGGCCAAAAACATTCAGTACTTC
>NA|NA|TRBJ2-7|TRBV7-6
CASSATDYEQYF
TGTGCCAGCAGCGCGACTGACTACGAGCAGTACTTC
>NA|NA|TRBJ1-6|TRBV5-1
CASSGQGLSSYNSPLHF
TGCGCCAGCAGCGGTCAGGGGCTCAGCTCCTATAATTCACCCCTCCACTTT
>NA|NA|TRBJ2-7|TRBV7-9
CSSEDSAEQYF
TGTTCCAGCGAGGACAGCGCCGAGCAGTACTTC
>NA|NA|TRBJ1-1|TRBV19
CASGRGANTEAFF
TGTGCCAGTGGCCGGGGAGCGAATACTGAAGCTTTCTTT
>TRBD2|once|TRBJ2-1|TRBV9
CASSVSSGGDYEQFF
TGTGCCAGCAGCGTATCTAGCGGGGGGGATTATGAGCAGTTCTTC
>NA|NA|TRBJ1-4|TRBV19
CASSDIGETNEKLFF
TGTGCCAGTAGTGACATCGGTGAGACAAATGAAAAACTGTTTTTT
>NA|NA|TRBJ2-2|TRBV7-9
CASSLKNRATGELFF
TGTGCCAGCAGCCTAAAAAACAGGGCCACCGGGGAGCTGTTTTTT
>NA|NA|TRBJ1-5|TRBV30
CAWSQGDNQPQHF
TGTGCCTGGAGTCAAGGGGACAATCAGCCCCAGCATTTT
>NA|NA|TRBJ1-5|TRBV6-1
CASSEIWGGDQPQHF
TGTGCCAGCAGTGAAATTTGGGGGGGGGATCAGCCCCAGCATTTT
>NA|NA|TRBJ1-1|TRBV7-9
CASSSSGGQGNTEAFF
TGTGCCAGCAGCTCCTCGGGGGGTCAGGGGAATACTGAAGCTTTCTTT
>TRBD2|NA|TRBJ2-1|TRBV5-4
CASSLGGPSGLAYNEQFF
TGTGCCAGCAGCTTGGGAGGGCCATCGGGACTAGCATACAATGAGCAGTTCTTC
>NA|few|TRBJ1-1|TRBV5-1
CASSTTTTPNTEAFF
TGCGCCAGCAGCACGACCACGACACCGAACACTGAAGCTTTCTTT
>TRBD1|NA|TRBJ1-2|TRBV2
CASSVNRGPVVKGYTF
TGTGCCAGCAGTGTGAACAGGGGGCCGGTAGTGAAAGGCTACACCTTC
>NA|NA|TRBJ1-4|TRBV5-1
CASRRGTNEKLFF
TGCGCCAGCAGAAGGGGGACTAATGAAAAACTGTTTTTT
>TRBD1|NA|TRBJ2-3|TRBV6-1
CASSFHRQGPDTQYF
TGTGCCAGCAGCTTCCACCGACAGGGACCAGATACGCAGTATTTT
>NA|few|TRBJ1-2|TRBV12-5
CASGLFTGHGYTF
TGTGCTAGTGGTTTGTTCACAGGGCATGGCTACACCTTC
>NA|NA|TRBJ2-2|TRBV5-4
CASTINGRSRLFF
TGTGCCAGCACCATCAACGGCCGGTCTAGGCTGTTTTTT
>TRBD1|NA|TRBJ2-1|TRBV4-1
CASSQEGRDSNEQFF
TGCGCCAGCAGCCAAGAGGGCAGGGACAGCAATGAGCAGTTCTTC
>TRBD2|once|TRBJ2-7|TRBV5-1
CASSRTSGGYEQYF
TGCGCCAGCAGCCGGACTAGCGGGGGCTACGAGCAGTACTTC
>TRBD1|NA|TRBJ1-5|TRBV18
CASSPQDRGGGPQHF
TGTGCCAGCTCACCACAGGACAGGGGAGGAGGGCCCCAGCATTTT
>TRBD1|NA|TRBJ1-1|TRBV19
CASSIVDRASNTEAFF
TGTGCCAGTAGTATAGTCGACAGGGCGTCGAACACTGAAGCTTTCTTT
>TRBD2|NA|TRBJ2-1|TRBV5-8
CASSLVGLEHNEQFF
TGTGCCAGCAGCTTGGTTGGACTAGAACACAATGAGCAGTTCTTC
>TRBD1|NA|TRBJ2-2|TRBV2
CASSYRTGAGELFF
TGTGCCAGCAGCTATAGAACAGGGGCCGGGGAGCTGTTTTTT
>NA|NA|TRBJ1-1|TRBV7-6
CASSLGQGTEAFF
TGTGCCAGCAGCTTGGGCCAAGGGACAGAAGCTTTCTTT
>TRBD2|NA|TRBJ2-7|TRBV28
CASLDGGAFGEQYF
TGTGCCAGCCTAGACGGGGGGGCGTTCGGCGAGCAGTACTTC
>NA|NA|TRBJ2-1|TRBV7-9
CASSRHGGPGYNEQFF
TGTGCCAGCAGCCGCCACGGGGGTCCGGGTTACAATGAGCAGTTCTTC
>TRBD1|NA|TRBJ2-5|TRBV5-1
CASSLQGAAGEQYF
TGCGCCAGCAGCTTACAGGGGGCAGCGGGTGAGCAGTACTTC
>NA|NA|TRBJ1-3|TRBV10-3
CAISESVGVGGNTIYF
TGTGCCATCAGTGAGTCAGTAGGGGTTGGAGGAAACACCATATATTTT
>TRBD2|NA|TRBJ2-3|TRBV5-4
CASSLGLAGDTDTQYF
TGTGCCAGCAGCTTGGGACTAGCGGGGGACACAGATACGCAGTATTTT
>TRBD1|NA|TRBJ2-2|TRBV19
CASRTGTENTGELFF
TGTGCCAGTAGAACCGGGACAGAGAACACCGGGGAGCTGTTTTTT
>NA|NA|TRBJ1-5|TRBV7-8
CASSQAHNQPQHF
TGTGCCAGCAGTCAGGCCCACAATCAGCCCCAGCATTTT
>TRBD1|NA|TRBJ1-1|TRBV6-5
CASWTGGRNTEAFF
TGTGCCAGCTGGACAGGGGGAAGGAACACTGAAGCTTTCTTT
>TRBD1|NA|TRBJ1-5|TRBV7-2
CASSLAGTGTWPQHF
TGTGCCAGCAGCTTAGCCGGGACAGGGACATGGCCCCAGCATTTT
>NA|NA|TRBJ2-5|TRBV7-2
CASSLWHWETQYF
TGTGCCAGCAGCTTATGGCATTGGGAGACCCAGTACTTC
>NA|few|TRBJ1-1|TRBV7-9
CASSLAGQRKGAFF
TGTGCCAGCAGCTTAGCGGGGCAGCGAAAGGGAGCTTTCTTT
>NA|few|TRBJ1-5|TRBV4-1
CASSHDSSGQPQHF
TGCGCCAGCAGCCATGACAGCTCCGGACAGCCCCAGCATTTT
>NA|NA|TRBJ2-7|TRBV6-5
CASSYGGTVTTYEQYF
TGTGCCAGCAGTTACGGGGGGACAGTGACTACCTACGAGCAGTACTTC
>NA|NA|TRBJ1-5|TRBV28
CASSVMPARGGFQPQHF
TGTGCCAGCAGTGTCATGCCAGCCAGGGGCGGTTTTCAGCCCCAGCATTTT
>TRBD1|NA|TRBJ2-7|TRBV11-3
CASSLSEGTGDFF
TGTGCCAGCAGCTTGTCGGAGGGGACAGGTGATTTCTTC
>NA|NA|TRBJ1-2|TRBV7-2
CASSSGGAQGYTF
TGTGCCAGCAGCTCTGGGGGCGCCCAAGGCTACACCTTC
>TRBD1|NA|TRBJ2-5|TRBV11-2
CASSLGVGQGALETQYF
TGTGCCAGCAGCTTGGGGGTGGGACAGGGGGCTTTAGAGACCCAGTACTTC
>NA|NA|TRBJ2-3|TRBV18
CASSPLPGVSTDTQYF
TGTGCCAGCTCACCACTTCCCGGGGTTAGCACAGATACGCAGTATTTT
>NA|NA|TRBJ1-1|TRBV6-6
CASIRQGPTEAFF
TGTGCCAGCATCAGGCAGGGGCCCACTGAAGCTTTCTTT
>TRBD1|NA|TRBJ1-6|TRBV2
CATLQGASNSPLHF
TGTGCCACACTACAGGGGGCGTCAAATTCACCCCTCCACTTT
>NA|NA|TRBJ2-1|TRBV10-3
CAISGSNRDTSYNEQFF
TGTGCCATCAGTGGGAGCAACCGGGACACATCCTACAATGAGCAGTTCTTC
>NA|NA|TRBJ1-5|TRBV19
CASRDGDQPQHF
TGTGCCAGTAGGGACGGGGATCAGCCCCAGCATTTT
>TRBD1|NA|TRBJ1-2|TRBV5-1
CASRPGQGDGYTF
TGCGCCAGCAGACCCGGACAGGGTGATGGCTACACCTTC
>TRBD1|NA|TRBJ2-5|TRBV5-1
CASSPFPGQGAETQYF
TGCGCCAGCAGCCCCTTCCCGGGACAGGGGGCTGAGACCCAGTACTTC